The present TCR beta chain was sequenced within a study of blood T cell repertoires in COVID-19. Overall study: Acute and convalescent COVID-19 samples came from the United States, Italy and Spain.

Original data processing: For nucleated cells, counts were estimated from reference gene primer amplification. Profiling relied on immunoSEQ multiplex PCR, and the TCRdb table lists in-frame clones only, not all of them. V and J calls and clone size are as listed in that table; D and trimming were resolved from the DNA. The data hold approximately 490,000 clones, with about 85% observed a single time. Cohorts were assigned according to the clinical history that participants reported. Recovery meant two consecutive negative NP/OP PCR tests, professional clearance, or resolved symptoms. What was sequenced was PBMCs or T cells enriched from blood (not recorded which). This TCR derives from a woman between 18 and 29 years old who had recovered from COVID-19.

The CDR3 nucleotides read TGTGCCAGCAGCTTAGACAGGGGTGTGGCCAACGTCCTGACTTTC. This codes for CASSLDRGVANVLTF. The chain joins TRBV5-4 to TRBJ2-6; 8 nucleotides agree with TRBD1. V lost 2 bases, J lost 6 bases, and 4 bases stayed unmatched. CDR3 length: 15 amino acids. The V gene's germline CDR1 is SGHNT and CDR2 YYREEE (reference sequence).